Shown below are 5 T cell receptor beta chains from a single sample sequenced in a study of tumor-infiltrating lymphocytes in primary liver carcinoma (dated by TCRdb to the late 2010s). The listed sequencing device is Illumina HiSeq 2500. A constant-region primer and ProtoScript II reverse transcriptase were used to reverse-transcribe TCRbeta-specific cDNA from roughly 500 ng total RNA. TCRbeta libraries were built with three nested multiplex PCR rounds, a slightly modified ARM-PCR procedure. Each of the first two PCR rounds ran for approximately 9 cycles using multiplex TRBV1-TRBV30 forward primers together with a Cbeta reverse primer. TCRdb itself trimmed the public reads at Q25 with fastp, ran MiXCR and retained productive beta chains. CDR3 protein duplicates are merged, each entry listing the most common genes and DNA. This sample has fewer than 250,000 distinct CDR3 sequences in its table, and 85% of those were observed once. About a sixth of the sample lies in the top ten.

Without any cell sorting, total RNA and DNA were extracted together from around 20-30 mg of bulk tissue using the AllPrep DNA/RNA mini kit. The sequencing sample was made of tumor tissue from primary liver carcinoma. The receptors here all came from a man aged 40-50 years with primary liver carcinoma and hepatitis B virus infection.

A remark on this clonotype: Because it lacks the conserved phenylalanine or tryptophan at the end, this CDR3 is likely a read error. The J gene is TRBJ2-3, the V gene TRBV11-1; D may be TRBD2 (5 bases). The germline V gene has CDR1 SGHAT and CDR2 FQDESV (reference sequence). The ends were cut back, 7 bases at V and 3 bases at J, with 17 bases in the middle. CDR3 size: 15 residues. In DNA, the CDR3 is TGTGCCAGCAATTTGCCGAGGGAGAGTACAGATACGCAGTATATT. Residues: CASNLPRESTDTQYI.

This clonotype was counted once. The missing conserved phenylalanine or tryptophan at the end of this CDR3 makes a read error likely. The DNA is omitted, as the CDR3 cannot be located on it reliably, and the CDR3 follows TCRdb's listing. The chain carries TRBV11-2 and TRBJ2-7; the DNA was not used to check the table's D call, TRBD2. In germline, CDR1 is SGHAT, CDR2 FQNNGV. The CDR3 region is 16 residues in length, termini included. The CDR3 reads CASSLEPSGSWVKHYY.

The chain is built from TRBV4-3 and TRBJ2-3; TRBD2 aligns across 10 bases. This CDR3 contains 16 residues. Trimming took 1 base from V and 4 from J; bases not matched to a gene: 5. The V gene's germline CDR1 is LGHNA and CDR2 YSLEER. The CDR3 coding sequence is TGCGCCAGCAGCCAAGCGGCTAGCGGGAGAGCAGATACGCAGTATTTT. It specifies CASSQAASGRADTQYF.

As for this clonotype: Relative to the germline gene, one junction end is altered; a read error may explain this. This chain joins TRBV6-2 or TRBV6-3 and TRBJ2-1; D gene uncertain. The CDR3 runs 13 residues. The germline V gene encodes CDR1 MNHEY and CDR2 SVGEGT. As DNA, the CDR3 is TGTGCCAGCAGTTACTCGTATAGGAATGAGCTGTCCTTC. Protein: CASSYSYRNELSF.

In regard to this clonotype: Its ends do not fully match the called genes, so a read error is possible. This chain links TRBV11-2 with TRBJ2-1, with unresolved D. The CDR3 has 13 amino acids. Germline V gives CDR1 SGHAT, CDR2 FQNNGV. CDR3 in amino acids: CASCSKLYKEQIF. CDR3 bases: TGTGCCAGCTGCTCAAAATTATACAAAGAGCAGATCTTC.